This paragraph reports one TCR beta chain. Its antigen is as yet unknown. The CDR3 has 11 amino acids. Trimming took off 9 bases at V and 7 bases at J, with 12 bases between the two ends. CDR1 is SNHLY, CDR2 FYNNEI, per germline. The method was immunoSEQ multiplex PCR; TCRdb's version includes in-frame clones alone and lacks a portion of them. The profile shows around 150,000 clones, approximately 88% of them singletons. The sample belongs to a study of T cell responses to AZD1222 COVID-19 vaccine. Regarding the study as a whole: White British people made up most donors, females outnumbered males, and clonal diversity was possibly underestimated.

The origin of this receptor is an adult in good health. The V and J genes are TRBV2 and TRBJ1-2; D perhaps matches TRBD1 (5 bases). The sequencing here drew on peripheral blood, taken on day 0 of MenACWY control vaccination. The CDR3 DNA reads TGTGCCAGTACTGGTGGGGCTGGCTACACCTTC. The encoded protein is CASTGGAGYTF.